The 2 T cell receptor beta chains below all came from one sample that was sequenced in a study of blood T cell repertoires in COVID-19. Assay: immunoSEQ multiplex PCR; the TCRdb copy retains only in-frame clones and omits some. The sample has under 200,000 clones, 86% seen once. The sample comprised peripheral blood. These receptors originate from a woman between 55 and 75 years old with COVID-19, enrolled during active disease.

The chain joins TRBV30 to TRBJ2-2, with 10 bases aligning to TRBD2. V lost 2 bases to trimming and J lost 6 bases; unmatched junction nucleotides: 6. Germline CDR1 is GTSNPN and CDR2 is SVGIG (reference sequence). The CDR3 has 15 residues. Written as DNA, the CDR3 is TGTGCCTGGAGTCTGCTAGCGGGAGCCTCCGGGGAGCTGTTTTTT. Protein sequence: CAWSLLAGASGELFF.

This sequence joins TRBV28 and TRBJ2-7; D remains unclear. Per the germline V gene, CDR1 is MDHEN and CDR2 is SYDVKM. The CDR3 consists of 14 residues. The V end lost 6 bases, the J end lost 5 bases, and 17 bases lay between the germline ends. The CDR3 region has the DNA TGTGCCAGCAGAACTTTATTGCTTCTTAACGAGCAGTACTTC. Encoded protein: CASRTLLLLNEQYF.